The rows below give T cell receptor beta chains drawn from one sample of a study of patients and donors after allogeneic stem cell transplantation. TCRdb called the RT-PCR reads again in MiXCR, with one record for every CDR3 protein. The repertoire holds 110,000 or so distinct CDR3 sequences, with 35% to 45% as singletons. The sequencing sample was made of blood, either unsorted or a sorted T cell fraction (not recorded which). These receptors were taken from a human donor who was either an allogeneic HSCT recipient or a stem cell or donor lymphocyte infusion donor (not recorded which). It is not recorded whose cells these are; they may come from a transplant donor. CDR3s include the opening cysteine and the closing phenylalanine or tryptophan. The D gene is left open where the match is weak. The size field is filled for only some rows; it gives once, few, many or a size class.

d_call,clone_size,j_call,v_call,cdr3_aa,cdr3_nt
-,few,TRBJ1-5,TRBV7-2,CASSLEGGPRNQPQHF,TGTGCCAGCAGCTTAGAAGGAGGGCCTCGCAATCAGCCCCAGCATTTT
-,many,TRBJ1-1,TRBV29-1,CSGRSGPEADTEAFF,TGCAGCGGTAGGTCAGGGCCCGAGGCGGACACTGAAGCTTTCTTT
-,few,TRBJ2-1,TRBV20-1,CSARVASSYNEQFF,TGCAGTGCTAGAGTGGCGAGCTCCTACAATGAGCAGTTCTTC
TRBD2,-,TRBJ2-3,TRBV29-1,CSAYSGSTDTQYF,TGCAGCGCCTATAGCGGGAGCACAGATACGCAGTATTTT
TRBD2,-,TRBJ2-1,TRBV3-1,CASSFETSPYNEQFF,TGTGCCAGCAGCTTTGAGACTAGCCCCTACAATGAGCAGTTCTTC
TRBD1,-,TRBJ1-2,TRBV10-3,CAISDSTGRANYGYTF,TGTGCCATCAGTGATTCGACAGGGCGTGCCAACTATGGCTACACCTTC
-,many,TRBJ1-5,TRBV28,CASSLGRTQHF,TGTGCCAGCAGTTTAGGAAGAACCCAGCATTTT
-,once,TRBJ2-2,TRBV6-2/TRBV6-3,CAINKGSVTGELFF,TGTGCCATCAATAAAGGGAGCGTCACCGGGGAGCTGTTTTTT
-,-,TRBJ2-1,TRBV7-2,CASSSPLGVEQFF,TGTGCCAGCAGCTCACCGCTAGGTGTTGAGCAGTTCTTC
TRBD1,-,TRBJ1-5,TRBV7-2,CASSSRQGYSQPQHF,TGTGCCAGCAGCTCCCGACAGGGGTATAGTCAGCCCCAGCATTTT
-,-,TRBJ2-3,TRBV11-2,CASSLGLGEADTQYF,TGTGCCAGCAGCTTAGGTCTAGGGGAGGCAGATACGCAGTATTTT
-,many,TRBJ1-1,TRBV29-1,CSVEGKAGRTEAFF,TGCAGCGTTGAAGGGAAGGCAGGGCGCACTGAAGCTTTCTTT
-,-,TRBJ1-5,TRBV15,CATSRDVASNQPQHF,TGTGCCACCAGCAGAGATGTCGCTAGCAATCAGCCCCAGCATTTT
-,few,TRBJ1-2,TRBV24-1,CATSDLVGYTF,TGTGCCACCAGTGATTTGGTCGGCTACACCTTC
-,few,TRBJ1-4,TRBV28,CASSLPGGQSIMKRLFF,TGTGCCAGCAGTCTCCCGGGTGGGCAATCTATCATGAAAAGACTGTTTTTT
-,few,TRBJ1-1,TRBV4-2,CASRNLDRTEAFF,TGTGCCAGCAGGAACCTAGACAGGACTGAAGCTTTCTTT
-,few,TRBJ1-1,TRBV18,CASSPSQGEAFF,TGTGCCAGCTCACCGTCTCAGGGAGAAGCTTTCTTT
TRBD1,-,TRBJ1-1,TRBV12-3/TRBV12-4,CASTYRDRNTEAFF,TGTGCCAGCACCTACCGGGACAGGAACACTGAAGCTTTCTTT
-,few,TRBJ2-1,TRBV4-2,CASSQSNNEQFF,TGTGCCAGCAGCCAAAGCAACAATGAGCAGTTCTTC
TRBD2,-,TRBJ2-3,TRBV7-2,CASSLGVLAGGLRPDTQYF,TGTGCCAGCAGCTTAGGTGTCCTAGCGGGAGGGCTCAGGCCAGATACGCAGTATTTT
-,few,TRBJ1-3,TRBV9,CASNFPRGQTSGNTIYF,TGTGCCAGCAACTTCCCGCGAGGACAAACCTCTGGAAACACCATATATTTT
TRBD1,-,TRBJ1-3,TRBV2,CASSDQDRRGNTIYF,TGTGCCAGCAGTGATCAGGACAGGCGTGGGAACACCATATATTTT
TRBD2,few,TRBJ2-1,TRBV12-3/TRBV12-4,CASSPGLAGAYEQFF,TGTGCCAGCAGCCCTGGACTAGCGGGAGCCTATGAGCAGTTCTTC
TRBD2,few,TRBJ2-3,TRBV4-3,CASSLEATSGLTDTQYF,TGCGCCAGCAGCCTCGAAGCGACTAGCGGCCTCACAGATACGCAGTATTTT
TRBD1,few,TRBJ1-5,TRBV6-6,CASKAGGGQPQHF,TGTGCCAGCAAAGCAGGGGGCGGACAGCCCCAGCATTTT
-,-,TRBJ1-6,TRBV7-2,CASSLRSGDSYNSPLHF,TGTGCCAGCAGCTTAAGGAGTGGGGACTCCTATAATTCACCCCTCCACTTT
-,-,TRBJ1-1,TRBV10-3,CAISTRDAEAFF,TGTGCCATCAGCACTAGGGACGCTGAAGCTTTCTTT
-,few,TRBJ1-1,TRBV15,CATSRAGLGDTEAFF,TGTGCCACCAGCAGAGCGGGGCTCGGGGACACTGAAGCTTTCTTT
-,-,TRBJ2-5,TRBV12-3/TRBV12-4,CASSRLGETQYF,TGTGCCAGCAGCCGATTGGGAGAGACCCAGTACTTC
-,-,TRBJ2-1,TRBV11-2,CASSQYERQFF,TGTGCCAGCAGCCAGTATGAGCGGCAGTTCTTC
-,-,TRBJ1-2,TRBV7-9,CASSFLANYGYTF,TGTGCCAGCAGCTTCCTGGCTAACTATGGCTACACCTTC
-,few,TRBJ2-3,TRBV12-3/TRBV12-4,CASSNTDTQYF,TGTGCCAGCAGCAACACAGATACGCAGTATTTT
-,-,TRBJ1-2,TRBV20-1,CSASRQVYGYTF,TGCAGTGCTAGTAGACAGGTCTATGGCTACACCTTC
-,-,TRBJ2-5,TRBV12-5,CASGDGFGQETQYF,TGTGCTAGTGGGGATGGATTTGGGCAAGAGACCCAGTACTTC
TRBD2,-,TRBJ2-1,TRBV6-2/TRBV6-3,CASSSPGGSYNEQFF,TGTGCCAGCAGTTCCCCGGGGGGCTCCTACAATGAGCAGTTCTTC
TRBD2,once,TRBJ2-1,TRBV28,CASGGGLAGGSSYNEQFF,TGTGCCAGCGGAGGGGGGCTAGCGGGAGGGAGCTCCTACAATGAGCAGTTCTTC
-,-,TRBJ2-1,TRBV20-1,CSAKQGYEQFF,TGCAGTGCTAAGCAGGGGTATGAGCAGTTCTTC
-,few,TRBJ2-2,TRBV24-1,CATSGWAQPGELFF,TGTGCCACCAGTGGATGGGCGCAACCCGGGGAGCTGTTTTTT
-,-,TRBJ1-2,TRBV15,CATSRVGYGYTF,TGTGCCACCAGCAGAGTGGGATATGGCTACACCTTC
TRBD1,-,TRBJ2-7,TRBV3-1,CASSKYRGAYEQYF,TGTGCCAGCAGCAAGTACAGGGGCGCCTACGAGCAGTACTTC
-,-,TRBJ2-2,TRBV4-3,CASSFYLNTGELFF,TGCGCCAGCAGCTTTTACTTGAACACCGGGGAGCTGTTTTTT
-,many,TRBJ1-5,TRBV6-5,CASSYSRGPLSNQPQHF,TGTGCCAGCAGTTACTCGCGGGGGCCCTTAAGCAATCAGCCCCAGCATTTT
TRBD1,few,TRBJ1-4,TRBV7-2,CASSQGGKLFF,TGTGCCAGCAGCCAGGGGGGAAAACTGTTTTTT
-,-,TRBJ2-2,TRBV9,CASSVGWGIANTGELFF,TGTGCCAGCAGCGTCGGCTGGGGAATCGCGAACACCGGGGAGCTGTTTTTT
-,few,TRBJ1-2,TRBV10-2,CASSAPGARDGYTF,TGCGCCAGCAGTGCCCCAGGGGCGAGAGATGGCTACACCTTC
-,few,TRBJ1-5,TRBV12-3/TRBV12-4,CASSRDTHNQPQHF,TGTGCCAGCAGTAGGGACACCCACAATCAGCCCCAGCATTTT
-,-,TRBJ1-1,TRBV5-1,CASKEGSTEAFF,TGCGCCAGCAAAGAGGGGTCCACTGAAGCTTTCTTT
-,-,TRBJ2-1,TRBV29-1,CSVEDMKRDEQFF,TGCAGCGTTGAAGATATGAAGCGCGATGAGCAGTTCTTC
TRBD2,-,TRBJ2-7,TRBV28,CASSPQAGGSYEQYF,TGTGCCAGCAGTCCTCAAGCGGGAGGGAGCTACGAGCAGTACTTC
TRBD2,few,TRBJ2-1,TRBV7-2,CASSPIAGSNEQFF,TGTGCCAGCAGTCCTATAGCGGGATCCAATGAGCAGTTCTTC
TRBD2,-,TRBJ2-5,TRBV29-1,CSSKGLAGTRGETQYF,TGCAGCTCCAAGGGACTAGCGGGTACCCGTGGGGAGACCCAGTACTTC
TRBD2,-,TRBJ2-1,TRBV5-6,CASSLVLAGYNEQFF,TGTGCCAGCAGCTTGGTACTAGCGGGGTACAATGAGCAGTTCTTC